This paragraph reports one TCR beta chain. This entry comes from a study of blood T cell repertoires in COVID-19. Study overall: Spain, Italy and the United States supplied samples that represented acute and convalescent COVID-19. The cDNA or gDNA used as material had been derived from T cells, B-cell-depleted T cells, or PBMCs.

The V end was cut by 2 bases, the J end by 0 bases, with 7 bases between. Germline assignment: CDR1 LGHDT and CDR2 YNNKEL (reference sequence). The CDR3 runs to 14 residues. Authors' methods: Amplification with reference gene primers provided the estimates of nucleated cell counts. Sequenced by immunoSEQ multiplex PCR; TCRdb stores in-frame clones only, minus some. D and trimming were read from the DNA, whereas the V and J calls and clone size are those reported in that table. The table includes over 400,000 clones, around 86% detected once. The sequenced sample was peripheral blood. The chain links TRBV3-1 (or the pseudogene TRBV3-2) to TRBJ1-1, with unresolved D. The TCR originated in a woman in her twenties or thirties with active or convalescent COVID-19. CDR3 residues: CASSQRELNTEAFF. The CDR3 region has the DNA TGTGCCAGCAGCCAACGAGAACTGAACACTGAAGCTTTCTTT.